Listed below are T cell receptor beta chains from one sample, sequenced in a study of regulatory T cells in long-lasting Graves disease. TCRdb reanalysed the multiplex PCR reads using MiXCR and keeps one entry per CDR3 protein. The top ten hold roughly an eighth of the sample, which has approximately 490,000 distinct CDR3 sequences, roughly 17% seen once. These data are also associated with another study on T cells in Graves' hyperthyroidism and ophthalmopathy.

This specimen consisted of peripheral blood mononuclear cells (PBMCs), obtained at new diagnosis, from a patient treated with antithyroid drugs. These receptors all stem from a middle-aged man with Graves disease. The CDR3 runs from the conserved cysteine through the conserved F or W. Each record gives: V gene, J gene, clone size, D gene, CDR3 protein, CDR3 DNA. D genes are given only for firm matches. Rows may omit the clone size; those that give it use once, few, many or a size class.

>TRBV2|TRBJ2-3|many|TRBD1
CASSRQGAADTQYF
TGTGCCAGCAGCAGACAGGGGGCGGCAGATACGCAGTATTTT
>TRBV10-1|TRBJ1-1|few|NA
CASSTGTRNTEAFF
TGCGCCAGCAGCACCGGGACTAGGAACACTGAAGCTTTCTTT
>TRBV28|TRBJ2-7|many|NA
CASSPALGSSEQYF
TGTGCCAGCAGCCCTGCCCTGGGGAGTAGCGAGCAGTACTTC
>TRBV20-1|TRBJ2-1|many|TRBD2
CSARDPGLAGHGYEQFF
TGCAGTGCTAGAGATCCGGGACTAGCGGGACATGGCTATGAGCAGTTCTTC
>TRBV28|TRBJ2-2|many|NA
CASSLGKGAGTGELFF
TGTGCCAGCAGCCTGGGAAAGGGAGCCGGCACCGGGGAGCTGTTTTTT
>TRBV24-1|TRBJ2-1|many|NA
CATSESDEQFF
TGTGCCACCAGTGAGTCCGATGAGCAGTTCTTC
>TRBV27|TRBJ2-3|many|NA
CASRQGRDTDTQYF
TGTGCCAGCAGACAGGGAAGGGACACAGATACGCAGTATTTT
>TRBV5-1|TRBJ2-5|many|NA
CASRVGTGETQYF
TGCGCCAGCAGAGTTGGGACCGGGGAGACCCAGTACTTC
>TRBV9|TRBJ2-5|many|TRBD1
CASSVGDRVETQYF
TGTGCCAGCAGCGTCGGGGACAGGGTAGAGACCCAGTACTTC
>TRBV5-1|TRBJ2-3|many|NA
CASSQNTDTQYF
TGCGCCAGCAGCCAAAACACAGATACGCAGTATTTT
>TRBV6-1|TRBJ1-5|many|NA
CASKPGQNSNQPQHF
TGTGCCAGCAAACCGGGACAAAATAGCAATCAGCCCCAGCATTTT
>TRBV5-1|TRBJ1-6|NA|NA
CASSARVSPNSPLHF
TGCGCCAGCAGCGCGAGAGTATCTCCTAATTCACCCCTCCACTTT
>TRBV10-2|TRBJ2-1|few|NA
CASRPAGRSNEQFF
TGCGCCAGCAGGCCCGCGGGAAGAAGCAATGAGCAGTTCTTC
>TRBV7-7|TRBJ2-2|NA|TRBD2
CASSALAGNTRELFF
TGTGCTAGCAGCGCACTAGCGGGAAACACCAGGGAGCTGTTTTTT
>TRBV9|TRBJ2-1|NA|NA
CASSVPGAGWERDNNEQFF
TGTGCCAGCAGCGTACCAGGGGCTGGGTGGGAGCGGGATAACAATGAGCAGTTCTTC
>TRBV20-1|TRBJ2-3|NA|TRBD2
CSAGLLAGGADTQYF
TGCAGTGCTGGACTACTAGCGGGAGGTGCAGATACGCAGTATTTT
>TRBV7-2|TRBJ1-5|few|NA
CASRPIDQPQHF
TGTGCCAGCAGGCCCATCGATCAGCCCCAGCATTTT
>TRBV29-1|TRBJ1-2|NA|NA
CSVDDRRPRGYTF
TGCAGCGTGGATGACAGGCGACCACGAGGCTACACCTTC
>TRBV2|TRBJ2-3|many|NA
CASSSSRRGIDTQYF
TGTGCCAGCAGTTCCTCCCGGAGAGGTATAGATACGCAGTATTTT
>TRBV7-9|TRBJ2-1|many|NA
CASSALVTDDEQFF
TGTGCCAGCAGCGCATTAGTGACAGACGATGAGCAGTTCTTC
>TRBV12-5|TRBJ2-1|NA|NA
CASGSSGGGYNEQFF
TGTGCTAGTGGTTCTAGCGGAGGGGGGTACAATGAGCAGTTCTTC
>TRBV5-1|TRBJ2-5|few|TRBD2
CASSLAALAGGRETQYF
TGCGCCAGCAGCTTGGCTGCCCTAGCGGGAGGTCGGGAGACCCAGTACTTC